This T cell receptor (beta chain) was obtained from a study of glioma-infiltrating T cells. The overall study: Target coverage was about 4.5- to 11-fold for roughly one million blood T cells. Findings of the study overall: Non-neoplastic patients had below-expected tissue-blood divergence, while all gliomas exceeded expectation.

Using RNA template, CDR3s of TCR alpha and beta were amplified with iRepertoire arm-PCR. Each CDR3 protein is one row after TCRdb ran MiXCR on the multiplex PCR reads. The table lists fewer than 500,000 distinct CDR3 sequences, 35% to 45% of them singletons. The CDR3 is made up of 15 amino acids. Germline CDR1 and CDR2: SGHTA and FQGNSA. V lost 4 bases, J lost 3 bases, and 16 bases lay in between. This clonotype was detected only a few times. The antigen is unknown. The sequencing sample was made of glioma tissue, nonneoplastic brain tissue, or PBMCs (not recorded which). The sequence was obtained from a human donor with low-grade glioma or glioblastoma, undergoing nonglioma brain surgery, or in good health (not recorded which). J is TRBJ2-7 and V is TRBV7-2; no firm D call. CDR3 residues: CASSSSRNGYYEQYF. Here the CDR3 DNA reads TGTGCCAGCAGCTCCTCGCGCAACGGCTACTACGAGCAGTACTTC.